This TCR beta chain was captured by sequencing in a study of cytomegalovirus exposure and HLA in healthy donors. General study results and limits: Later analysis suggested most CMV-associated TCR beta chains were HLA-restricted. There were some V segments, including TRBV6-2 and TRBV6-3, excluded as indistinguishable.

The V segment lost 4 bases and the J segment 7 bases; nucleotides outside the gene matches: 5. The CDR3 extends over 14 amino acids. Germline V lookup: CDR1 MNHEY, CDR2 SMNVEV (reference sequence). With respect to this clone: What it binds is not known. This specimen includes other DNA sequences encoding the same CDR3.

This PCR relied on a set of 60 Vbeta primers and 13 Jbeta primers. Libraries were prepared by immunoSEQ multiplex PCR; TCRdb keeps only in-frame clonotypes and omits some of them. The sample lists 160,000 or so clones, about four fifths occurring once. The clonotype originates from a male donor in good health and CMV-seropositive. J is TRBJ1-4 and V is TRBV27; 8 bases are shared with TRBD1. Sample: PBMCs. The CDR3 DNA reads TGTGCCAGCAGTTCGGGCACAGGGGGTGAAAAACTGTTTTTT. It yields the protein CASSSGTGGEKLFF.